Included here is one T cell receptor beta chain sequence, with context. Its target is not known. The sample originates from a study of T cell responses to AZD1222 COVID-19 vaccine. Trimming cost V 1 base and J 1 base, with 11 bases left between them. Germline CDR1 reads SGHRS; CDR2 reads YFSETQ. The CDR3 consists of 15 residues. Findings and limits, study-wide: It was only after the peak T cell response that any repertoires were sampled.

The assay was immunoSEQ multiplex PCR, and TCRdb's table has in-frame clones only and misses some. The sample has about 150,000 clones, nearly 90% seen once; the top ten hold just over 5%. This chain uses TRBV5-1 with TRBJ1-1; perhaps TRBD1 as D (6 bases). This specimen was peripheral blood, taken on day 0 of AZD1222 vaccination. The receptor was derived from an adult in good health. The CDR3 sequence: CASSLLGGTNTEAFF. The DNA of the CDR3 is TGCGCCAGCAGCTTGCTTGGGGGCACGAACACTGAAGCTTTCTTT.